Each of the 20 T cell receptor beta chains below was sequenced from the same sample in a study of CD8+CD57+ T cells in acquired aplastic anemia (dated 2018 in TCRdb). Expansion of CD8+CD57+ cells had been shown by flow cytometry in the patients chosen for sequencing. Sequencing was carried out with an Illumina HiSeq 2000. Genomic DNA was used as template for profiling of TCR beta VDJ combinations and CDR3 sequences. TCRdb reanalyzed the raw reads on its own, using fastp at Q25 for trimming and MiXCR for clone calling, and kept in-frame beta chains. All rows with the same CDR3 protein become a single entry with the most common DNA and genes. The sample table records 180,000 or so distinct CDR3 sequences; 48% of these occur just once. Together, the top ten hold about 1.8% of the sample. Sample: sorted CD4+, CD8+, or CD8+CD57+ T cells (not recorded which) from PBMCs. The receptor set was obtained from a human donor with aplastic anemia.

V and J are TRBV5-4 and TRBJ2-5; the match to TRBD2 covers 9 bases. The CDR3 length is 17 residues. Germline V CDR1 and CDR2: SGHNT, YYREEE (reference sequence). With V trimmed by 3 bases and J by 1 base, 10 bases remained unmatched. CDR3 protein: CASSSWASGTRQETQYF. As DNA, the CDR3 is TGTGCCAGCAGCTCCTGGGCTAGCGGGACCCGCCAAGAGACCCAGTACTTC.

The chain links TRBV19 to TRBJ2-7; D perhaps matches TRBD1 (6 bases). Germline loops: CDR1 LNHDA, CDR2 SQIVND (reference sequence). The length of the CDR3 is 13 residues. V shed 6 bases and J shed 3 bases, with 12 bases lying between them. CDR3 sequence reads: CASSTGTNYEQYF. The DNA for the CDR3 is TGTGCCAGTAGCACAGGGACCAACTACGAGCAGTACTTC. The full variable domain, rest sourced from reference TRBV19 and TRBJ2-7, is DGGITQSPKYLFRKEGQNVTLSCEQNLNHDAMYWYRQDPGQGLRLIYYSQIVNDFQKGDIAEGYSVSREKKESFPLTVTSAQKNPTAFYLCASSTGTNYEQYFGPGTRLTVT.

The genes are TRBV6-1 and TRBJ1-5; 11 bases line up with TRBD1. V lost 7 bases and J lost 4; bases outside the gene matches: 6. The germline CDR1 and CDR2 sequences are MNHNS and SASEGT. This CDR3 is built from 15 residues. The CDR3 here is CASNLGQGGNQPQHF. CDR3 DNA: TGTGCCAGCAACCTGGGACAGGGGGGGAATCAGCCCCAGCATTTT.

At least ten counts were recorded for this clonotype. V gene TRBV7-9 combines with J gene TRBJ1-1, with D perhaps matching TRBD1 (5 bases). The CDR3 extends over 12 amino acids. Germline V lookup: CDR1 SEHNR, CDR2 FQNEAQ (reference sequence). Trimming shortened V by 8 bases and J by 2 bases, and 9 bases separated the two germline ends. CDR3 sequence (DNA): TGTGCCAGCTTGGGGCGAAACACTGAAGCTTTCTTT. As protein: CASLGRNTEAFF.

This clonotype was seen repeatedly, ten times or more. The rearrangement uses TRBV6-2 or TRBV6-3 and TRBJ1-4, with a weak D call TRBD1 (6 bases). Germline V lookup: CDR1 MNHEY, CDR2 SVGEGT. The CDR3 extends over 15 amino acids. The V and J ends lost 7 bases and 2 bases respectively, with 14 bases between them. This chain's CDR3 is CASKQDSWTNEKLFF. The CDR3 region has the DNA TGTGCCAGCAAACAGGACAGTTGGACTAATGAAAAACTGTTTTTT.

The gene calls are TRBV11-1 and TRBJ2-1; TRBD2 is a possible D gene (5 bases). Trimming took 6 bases from V and 8 from J, leaving 29 bases between them. The CDR3 contains 18 residues. From germline, CDR1 is SGHAT and CDR2 FQDESV (reference sequence). The CDR3 DNA reads TGTGCCAGCAGTGTTCAAGGACGGGGAATCCGTCCTAGGGATGAGCAGTTCTTC. Residues: CASSVQGRGIRPRDEQFF.

This clonotype was seen at least ten times. The J gene is TRBJ1-5, the V gene TRBV6-5; TRBD1 is a possible D gene (5 bases). CDR3 length: 15 amino acids. CDR1 is MNHEY and CDR2 is SVGAGI in the germline V gene. Trimming removed 2 bases from V and 0 bases from J, with 8 bases in between. CDR3 nucleotide sequence: TGTGCCAGCAGTTACGACAGTTCTAGCAATCAGCCCCAGCATTTT. This sequence encodes CASSYDSSSNQPQHF.

The chain links TRBV9 to TRBJ1-1; a possible D gene is TRBD1 (5 bases). The CDR3 length is 13 residues. Germline-derived CDR1 and CDR2 are SGDLS and YYNGEE. Trimming took 3 bases from V and 4 from J, leaving 10 bases between them. The chain's CDR3 is CASSAGGSTEAFF. CDR3 nucleotide sequence: TGTGCCAGCAGCGCCGGGGGGAGCACTGAAGCTTTCTTT.

This clonotype was recorded only once. The chain recombines TRBV29-1 with TRBJ2-1; possibly TRBD1 for D (5 bases). The ends were cut back, 4 bases at V and 0 bases at J, with 16 bases in the middle. This CDR3 has 16 residues. From germline, CDR1 is SQVTM and CDR2 ANQGSEA. The chain's CDR3 is CSVVWQGPSSYNEQFF. The CDR3 DNA sequence: TGCAGCGTTGTATGGCAGGGCCCAAGCTCCTACAATGAGCAGTTCTTC.

The J gene is TRBJ2-7, the V gene TRBV29-1; 10 bases map to TRBD1. Germline V gene data show CDR1 as SQVTM and CDR2 as ANQGSEA. There are 15 residues in the CDR3. With V trimmed by 5 bases and J by 4 bases, 11 bases remained unmatched. CDR3 sequence: CSVSWTGGLTYEQYF. In nucleotides, the CDR3 is TGCAGCGTTAGCTGGACAGGGGGACTTACTTACGAGCAGTACTTC.

A few counts support this clonotype. The genes are TRBV5-5 and TRBJ1-3; D is unclear. With 0 bases removed from V and 1 base from J, the gap between germline ends came to 8 bases. Germline CDR1 and CDR2: SGHKS and YYEKEE (reference sequence). This CDR3 is 15 amino acids long. The CDR3 protein is CASSLAEFSGNTIYF. The CDR3, as DNA: TGTGCCAGCAGCTTGGCCGAGTTTTCTGGAAACACCATATATTTT.

This chain uses TRBV20-1 with TRBJ1-2, with 7 bases aligning to TRBD1. The CDR3 spans 11 residues. Germline V gene lookup returns CDR1 DFQATT and CDR2 SNEGSKA (reference sequence). The V segment lost 8 bases and the J segment 6 bases; nucleotides outside the gene matches: 6. CDR3 region: CSSYTGDGYTF. In DNA form, the CDR3 reads TGCAGTTCTTACACAGGGGATGGCTACACCTTC.

This chain links TRBV11-1 with TRBJ2-1, with 8 bases identical to TRBD2. Germline V lookup: CDR1 SGHAT, CDR2 FQDESV (reference sequence). The V gene end was trimmed by 1 base and the J gene end by 5 bases; junction bases not matched to a gene: 4. The CDR3 consists of 15 residues. CDR3 bases: TGTGCCAGCAGCTTAGGAGCGGGAGTGCACAATGAGCAGTTCTTC. It translates to CASSLGAGVHNEQFF.

This clonotype appeared a few times. CDR3 in DNA: TGTGCCAGCAGCCAAGATCAGGGGTACGAGCAGTACTTC. It codes for CASSQDQGYEQYF. The chain joins TRBV4-2 to TRBJ2-7; perhaps TRBD1 as D (6 bases). This CDR3 spans 13 amino acids. Germline V lookup: CDR1 LGHNA, CDR2 YNFKEQ. Trimming cost V 0 bases and J 4 bases, with 7 bases left between them.

This clonotype was detected many times. This chain links TRBV20-1 with TRBJ1-5, with unresolved D. Between the trimmed V and J ends, which lost 1 base and 5 bases, there was a span of 15 bases. CDR1 DFQATT and CDR2 SNEGSKA come from the germline V gene (reference sequence). The CDR3 contains 15 residues. The CDR3: CSARVSETADQPQHF. CDR3 DNA sequence: TGCAGTGCTAGAGTTAGCGAGACGGCAGATCAGCCCCAGCATTTT.

This chain joins TRBV2 and TRBJ2-2, with 10 bases fitting TRBD1. This CDR3 has 18 amino acids. J gave up 3 bases and V 3 bases, and 10 bases lay outside the gene matches. Germline V gene lookup returns CDR1 SNHLY and CDR2 FYNNEI. The CDR3, as DNA: TGTGCCAGCAGTGATTTGGGACAGGGGCTTATGGACACCGGGGAGCTGTTTTTT. The encoded protein is CASSDLGQGLMDTGELFF.

This clonotype was counted between two and nine times. With a much larger clone just one base away, this may be a read error. The chain recombines TRBV7-3 with TRBJ2-7; D perhaps matches TRBD2 (5 bases). Germline V gives CDR1 SGHTA, CDR2 FQGTGA. V was shortened by 5 bases and J by 0 bases, with 8 bases between the two germline ends. CDR3 length equals 13 residues. The DNA for the CDR3 is TGTGCCAGCAGCACCCGGGACTCCTACGAGCAGTACTTC. Protein sequence: CASSTRDSYEQYF. Complete variable domain (other parts from reference TRBV7-3 and TRBJ2-7): GAGVSQTPSNKVTEKGKYVELRCDPISGHTALYWYRQSLGQGPEFLIYFQGTGAADDSGLPNDRFFAVRPEGSVSTLKIQRTERGDSAVYLCASSTRDSYEQYFGPGTRLTVT.

A remark on this clonotype: Germline and junction disagree at one end, which may indicate a read error. The chain employs TRBV9 and TRBJ1-4; D is ambiguous. The CDR3 sequence is 17 residues long. Germline V gene sequence: CDR1 SGDLS, CDR2 YYNGEE. Here the CDR3 DNA reads TGTGCCAACACCAAGACCGGTATCCCCCAGACTAATGAAAAACTGCTTTTT. It codes for CANTKTGIPQTNEKLLF.

This clonotype showed up just a few times. The chain has TRBV7-9 and TRBJ2-5; D is unresolved. Trimming stripped 1 base from V and 1 base from J, with 13 bases between. Germline CDR1 reads SEHNR; CDR2 reads FQNEAQ (reference sequence). This CDR3 region has 16 residues. The CDR3 DNA sequence: TGTGCCAGCAGCTTAGTCGTTGCAGGCTCCCAAGAGACCCAGTACTTC. Translated: CASSLVVAGSQETQYF.

At least ten counts were recorded for this clonotype. The chain carries TRBV29-1 and TRBJ1-2; D is unresolved. The V and J ends lost 3 bases and 7 bases respectively, with 15 bases between them. Germline V lookup: CDR1 SQVTM, CDR2 ANQGSEA. The length of the CDR3 is 13 residues. Written as DNA, the CDR3 is TGCAGCGTTGATTGGGCAGGCCCGCTTGGCTACACCTTC. Translating it yields CSVDWAGPLGYTF.